This section outlines one TCR beta chain sequence together with its context. Its antigen remains unknown. With a J-beta primer mix and a sample-barcoded 5' primer, a second PCR ran about 7 to 12 cycles. With 12 random nucleotides, a template-switch adaptor tagged each individual cDNA molecule. TCRdb re-called the 5' RACE reads through MiXCR, storing one row per CDR3 protein. The repertoire includes 950,000 to 1,200,000 distinct CDR3 sequences, approximately 38% of them detected once, and less than 15% sits in the top ten. The sample belongs to a study of blood T cells in healthy people across ages. Study results and caveats: It was held that the diversity estimates obtained from one million T cells were underestimates.

CDR3 length: 13 residues. The germline gives CDR1 MNHEY, CDR2 SVGEGT. Trimming shortened V by 6 bases and J by 6 bases, and 14 bases separated the two germline ends. The sequenced sample consisted of blood. V is TRBV6-2 or TRBV6-3 and J is TRBJ1-1; D is possibly TRBD1 (5 bases). The TCR comes from a man between 18 and 35 years old in good health. This chain's CDR3 is CASSRGVLSEAFF. The CDR3 coding sequence is TGTGCCAGCAGCAGAGGGGTTCTCTCTGAAGCTTTCTTT.